This T cell receptor beta chain was documented in a study of T and B cells in COVID-19 patients. Background on the study: Recovered patients mostly had mild to moderate COVID-19 managed as outpatients. About 90% of the roughly 20 active-infection patients had comorbidities associated with unfavorable COVID-19 outcome. Study results and limitations: Early severe-case samples and blood from mildly ill patients during symptoms were in short supply. Patients with COVID-19 reportedly showed strongly skewed T cell receptor beta variable and joining gene usage.

Multiplex PCR with BIOMED2 TRB-A/B primer pools amplified TRB rearrangements. TCRdb called the multiplex PCR reads again in MiXCR, with one record for every CDR3 protein. Of about 5,000 distinct CDR3 sequences in the sample, roughly 26% were seen once. This clonotype is classed as medium-sized. The antigen is undetermined. CDR1 is GTSNPN and CDR2 is SVGIG in the germline V gene (reference sequence). Trimming took 5 bases from V and 5 from J; bases not matched to a gene: 11. CDR3 length: 14 residues. From blood, about 250-550 ng of genomic DNA served as TRB template. The genes are TRBV30 and TRBJ2-7, with 8 bases identical to TRBD2. This receptor was taken from a human donor with active COVID-19. The material sequenced was blood. The DNA for the CDR3 is TGTGCCTGGGGGGTCGGGGGGGACCTCCACGAGCAGTACTTC. It yields the protein CAWGVGGDLHEQYF. Filled out from reference TRBV30 and TRBJ2-7, the complete variable domain reads SQTIHQWPATLVQPVGSPLSLECTVEGTSNPNLYWYRQAAGRGLQLLFYSVGIGQISSEVPQNLSASRPQDRQFILSSKKLLLSDSGFYLCAWGVGGDLHEQYFGPGTRLTVT.